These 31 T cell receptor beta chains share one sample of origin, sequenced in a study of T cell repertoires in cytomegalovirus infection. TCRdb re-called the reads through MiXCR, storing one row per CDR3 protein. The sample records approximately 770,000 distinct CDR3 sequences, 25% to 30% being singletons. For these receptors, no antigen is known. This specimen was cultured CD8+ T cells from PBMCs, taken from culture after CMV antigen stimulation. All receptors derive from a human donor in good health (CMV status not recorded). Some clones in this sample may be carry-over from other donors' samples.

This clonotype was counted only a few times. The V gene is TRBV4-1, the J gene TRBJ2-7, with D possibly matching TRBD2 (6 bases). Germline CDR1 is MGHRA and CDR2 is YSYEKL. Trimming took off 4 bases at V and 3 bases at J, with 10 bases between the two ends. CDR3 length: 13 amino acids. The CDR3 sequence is CASSLGLFYEQYV. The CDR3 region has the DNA TGCGCCAGCAGCCTGGGACTTTTCTACGAGCAGTACGTC.

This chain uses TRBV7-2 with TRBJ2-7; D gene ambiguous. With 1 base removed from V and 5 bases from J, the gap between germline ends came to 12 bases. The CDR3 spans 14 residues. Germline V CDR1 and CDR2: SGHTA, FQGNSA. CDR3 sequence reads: CASSLGRVLDEQYV. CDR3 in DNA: TGTGCCAGCAGCTTAGGAAGGGTACTCGACGAGCAGTACGTC.

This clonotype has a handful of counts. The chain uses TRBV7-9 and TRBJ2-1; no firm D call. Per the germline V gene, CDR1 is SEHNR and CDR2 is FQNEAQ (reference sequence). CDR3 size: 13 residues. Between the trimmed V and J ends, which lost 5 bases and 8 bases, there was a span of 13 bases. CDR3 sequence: CASSTSGKHEQFF. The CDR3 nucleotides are TGTGCCAGCAGCACCTCTGGGAAGCATGAGCAGTTCTTC.

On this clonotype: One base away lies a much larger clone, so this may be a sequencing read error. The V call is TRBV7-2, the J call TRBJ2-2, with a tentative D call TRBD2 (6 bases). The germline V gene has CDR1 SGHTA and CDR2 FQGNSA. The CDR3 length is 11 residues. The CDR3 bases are TGTGCCAGGGGAATGGGCGGGGATCTGTTTTTT. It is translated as CARGMGGDLFF.

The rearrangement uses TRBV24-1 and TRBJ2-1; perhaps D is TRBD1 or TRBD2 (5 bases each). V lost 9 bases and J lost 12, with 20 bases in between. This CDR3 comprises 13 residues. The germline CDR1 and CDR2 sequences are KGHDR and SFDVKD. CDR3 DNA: TGTGCCACCTTTGGGATTGATTCAGGGAGGCAGTTCTTC. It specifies CATFGIDSGRQFF.

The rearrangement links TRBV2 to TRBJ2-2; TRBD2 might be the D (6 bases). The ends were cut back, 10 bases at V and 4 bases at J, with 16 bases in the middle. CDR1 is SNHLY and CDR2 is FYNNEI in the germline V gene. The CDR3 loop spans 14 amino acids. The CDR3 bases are TGTGCCACTGACCGGAGGGGAGGCACCGGGGAGCTGTTTTTT. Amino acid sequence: CATDRRGGTGELFF.

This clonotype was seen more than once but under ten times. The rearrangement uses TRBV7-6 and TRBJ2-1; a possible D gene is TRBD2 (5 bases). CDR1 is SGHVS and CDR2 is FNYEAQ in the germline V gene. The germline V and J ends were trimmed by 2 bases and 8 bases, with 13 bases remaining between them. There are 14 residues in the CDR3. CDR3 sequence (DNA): TGTGCCAGCAGCTTAACGGGGATCGGGGATGAGCAGTTCTTC. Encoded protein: CASSLTGIGDEQFF.

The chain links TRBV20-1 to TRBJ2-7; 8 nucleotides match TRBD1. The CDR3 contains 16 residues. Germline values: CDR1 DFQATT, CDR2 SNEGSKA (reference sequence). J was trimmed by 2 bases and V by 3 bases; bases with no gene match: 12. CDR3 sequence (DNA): TGCAGTGCTAGGGCAGTGACAGGGGAGAGCCCCTACGAGCAGTACGTC. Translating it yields CSARAVTGESPYEQYV.

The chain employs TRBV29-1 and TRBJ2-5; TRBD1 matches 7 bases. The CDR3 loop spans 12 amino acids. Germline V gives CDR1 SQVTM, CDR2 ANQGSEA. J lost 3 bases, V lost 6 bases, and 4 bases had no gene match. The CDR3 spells CSVRTGKETQYF. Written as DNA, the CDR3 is TGCAGCGTCCGGACAGGAAAAGAGACCCAGTACTTC.

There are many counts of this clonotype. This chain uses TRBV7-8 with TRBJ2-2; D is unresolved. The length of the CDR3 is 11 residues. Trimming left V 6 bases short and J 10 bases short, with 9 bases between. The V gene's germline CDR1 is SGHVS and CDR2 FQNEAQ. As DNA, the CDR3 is TGTGCCAGCAGGGCAGTCGCGGAGCTGTTTTTT. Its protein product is CASRAVAELFF.

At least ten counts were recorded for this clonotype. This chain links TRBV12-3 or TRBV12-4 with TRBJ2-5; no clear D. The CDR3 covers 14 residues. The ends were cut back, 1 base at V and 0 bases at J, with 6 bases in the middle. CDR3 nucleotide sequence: TGTGCCAGCAGTTTAGGGGCATACCAAGAGACCCAGTACTTC. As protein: CASSLGAYQETQYF.

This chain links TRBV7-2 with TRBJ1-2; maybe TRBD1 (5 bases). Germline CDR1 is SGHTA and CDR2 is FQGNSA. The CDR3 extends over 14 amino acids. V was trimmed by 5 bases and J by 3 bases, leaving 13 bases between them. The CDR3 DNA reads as TGTGCCAGCAGCCCGGACAATGTGGACTATGGCTACACCTTC. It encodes CASSPDNVDYGYTF.

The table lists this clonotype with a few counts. The chain's CDR3 is CASRESGGDGYEQYV. CDR3 sequence (DNA): TGTGCCAGCCGGGAGTCTGGGGGAGATGGCTACGAGCAGTACGTC. The chain carries TRBV27 and TRBJ2-7; weak D call: TRBD2 (6 bases). The CDR3 is 15 amino acids. Looked up from germline, CDR1 is MNHEY and CDR2 is SMNVEV (reference sequence). V lost 8 bases, J lost 3 bases, and 20 bases lay in between.

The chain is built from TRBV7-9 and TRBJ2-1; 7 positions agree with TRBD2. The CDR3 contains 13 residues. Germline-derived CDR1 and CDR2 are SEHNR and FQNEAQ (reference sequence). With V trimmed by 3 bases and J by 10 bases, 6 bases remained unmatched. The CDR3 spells CASSLGGGEEQFF. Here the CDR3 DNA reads TGTGCCAGCAGCTTGGGGGGGGGGGAGGAGCAGTTCTTC.

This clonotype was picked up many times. The CDR3 nucleotides are TGTGCCAGCAGTTTCGGACTGGGGAACACTGAAGCTTTCTTT. Translating it yields CASSFGLGNTEAFF. The chain employs TRBV27 and TRBJ1-1, with no clear D. This CDR3 region has 14 residues. Germline V gene data show CDR1 as MNHEY and CDR2 as SMNVEV (reference sequence). Trimming removed 3 bases at V and 1 base at J, with 9 bases between.

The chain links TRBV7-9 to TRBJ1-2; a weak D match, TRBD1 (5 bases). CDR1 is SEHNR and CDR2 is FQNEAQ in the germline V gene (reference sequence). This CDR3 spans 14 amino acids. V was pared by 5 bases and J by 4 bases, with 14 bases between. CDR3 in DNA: TGTGCCAGCAGCACACAAGTCGGGGGCTATGGCTACACCTTC. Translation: CASSTQVGGYGYTF.

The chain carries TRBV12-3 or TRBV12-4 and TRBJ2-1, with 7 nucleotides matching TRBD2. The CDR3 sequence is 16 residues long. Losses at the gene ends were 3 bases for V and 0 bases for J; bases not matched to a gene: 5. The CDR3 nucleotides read TGTGCCAGCAGTTTTTTCGGCGGGAGCTCCTACAATGAGCAGTTCTTC. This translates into CASSFFGGSSYNEQFF.

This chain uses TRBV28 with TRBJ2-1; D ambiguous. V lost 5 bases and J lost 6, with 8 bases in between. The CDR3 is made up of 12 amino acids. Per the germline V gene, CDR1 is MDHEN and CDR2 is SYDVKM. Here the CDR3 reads CASSQRPNEQFF. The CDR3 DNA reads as TGTGCCAGCAGTCAGAGGCCCAATGAGCAGTTCTTC.

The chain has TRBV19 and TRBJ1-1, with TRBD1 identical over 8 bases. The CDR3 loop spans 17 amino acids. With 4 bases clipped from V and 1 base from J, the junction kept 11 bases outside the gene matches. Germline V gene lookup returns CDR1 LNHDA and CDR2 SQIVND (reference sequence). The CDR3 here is CASSTRDRPPGNTEAFF. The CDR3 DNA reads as TGTGCCAGTAGTACCCGGGACAGGCCGCCGGGGAACACTGAAGCTTTCTTT.

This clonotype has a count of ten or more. The CDR3 protein is CASSLGTLADEQFF. In DNA form, the CDR3 reads TGTGCCAGCAGCTTAGGTACCCTAGCCGATGAGCAGTTCTTC. The rearrangement joins TRBV7-9 to TRBJ2-1; D perhaps matches TRBD2 (5 bases). V gave up 1 base and J gave up 8 bases, with 12 bases separating them. This CDR3 spans 14 amino acids. Germline V gene lookup returns CDR1 SEHNR and CDR2 FQNEAQ (reference sequence).

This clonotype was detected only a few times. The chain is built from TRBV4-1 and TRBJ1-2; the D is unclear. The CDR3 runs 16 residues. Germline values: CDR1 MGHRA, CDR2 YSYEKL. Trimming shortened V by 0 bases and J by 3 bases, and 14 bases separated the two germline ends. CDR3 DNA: TGCGCCAGCAGCCAAGATTCAGGTAGCCTTCACTATGGCTACACCTTC. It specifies CASSQDSGSLHYGYTF.

CDR3 amino acids: CASSWTGPGGELFF. CDR3 sequence (DNA): TGTGCCAGCAGCTGGACGGGACCGGGGGGGGAGCTGTTTTTT. The chain carries TRBV12-3 or TRBV12-4 and TRBJ2-2; tentatively, D is TRBD1 or TRBD2 (5 bases each). Trimming took 6 bases from V and 8 from J, leaving 16 bases between them. The CDR3 has 14 amino acids.

The CDR3 DNA follows: TGTGCCAGCAGCAGCCCGGGACACTCCATGAACACTGAAGCTTTCTTT. Its translation is CASSSPGHSMNTEAFF. This chain connects TRBV7-9 to TRBJ1-1; D is perhaps TRBD1 (6 bases). Germline CDR1 reads SEHNR; CDR2 reads FQNEAQ (reference sequence). The CDR3 length is 16 residues. V lost 5 bases, J lost 0 bases, and 16 bases lay in between.

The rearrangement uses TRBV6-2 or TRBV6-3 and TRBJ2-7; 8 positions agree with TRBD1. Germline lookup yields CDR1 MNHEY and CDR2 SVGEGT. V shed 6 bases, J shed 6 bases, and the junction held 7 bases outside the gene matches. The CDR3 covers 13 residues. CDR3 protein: CASRTRGRGEQYV. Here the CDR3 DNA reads TGTGCCAGCAGGACCAGGGGGCGCGGCGAGCAGTACGTC.

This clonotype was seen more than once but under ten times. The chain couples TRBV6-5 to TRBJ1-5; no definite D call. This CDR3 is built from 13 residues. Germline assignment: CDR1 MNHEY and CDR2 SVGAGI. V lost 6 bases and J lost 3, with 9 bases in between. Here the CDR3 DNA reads TGTGCCAGCAGGTTCGATCACAATCAGCCCCAGCATTTT. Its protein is CASRFDHNQPQHF.

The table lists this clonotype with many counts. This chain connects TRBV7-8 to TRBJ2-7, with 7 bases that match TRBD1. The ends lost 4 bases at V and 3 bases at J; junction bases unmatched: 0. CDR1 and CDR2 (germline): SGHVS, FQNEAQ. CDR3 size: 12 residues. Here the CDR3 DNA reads TGTGCCAGCAGCTGGGACAGCTACGAGCAGTACGTC. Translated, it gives CASSWDSYEQYV.

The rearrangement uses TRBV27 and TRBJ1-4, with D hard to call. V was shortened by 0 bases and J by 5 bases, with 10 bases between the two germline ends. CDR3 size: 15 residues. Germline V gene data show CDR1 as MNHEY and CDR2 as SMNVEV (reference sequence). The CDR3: CASSLSGRPNEKLFF. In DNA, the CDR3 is TGTGCCAGCAGTTTATCGGGCCGGCCAAATGAAAAACTGTTTTTT. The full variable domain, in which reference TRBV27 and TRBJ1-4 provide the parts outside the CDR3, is EAQVTQNPRYLITVTGKKLTVTCSQNMNHEYMSWYRQDPGLGLRQIYYSMNVEVTDKGDVPEGYKVSRKEKRNFPLILESPSPNQTSLYFCASSLSGRPNEKLFFGSGTQLSVL.

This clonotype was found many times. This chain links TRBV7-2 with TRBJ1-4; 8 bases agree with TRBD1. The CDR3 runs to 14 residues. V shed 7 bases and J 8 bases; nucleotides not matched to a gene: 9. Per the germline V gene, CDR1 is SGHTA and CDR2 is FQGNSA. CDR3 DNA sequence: TGTGCCAGCAAAGACACAGGGGGTGACGAAAAACTGTTTTTT. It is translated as CASKDTGGDEKLFF.

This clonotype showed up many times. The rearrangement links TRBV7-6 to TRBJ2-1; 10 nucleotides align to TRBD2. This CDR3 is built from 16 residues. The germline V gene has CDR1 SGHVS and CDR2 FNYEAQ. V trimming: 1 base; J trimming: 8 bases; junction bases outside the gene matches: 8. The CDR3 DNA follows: TGTGCCAGCAGCTTAGAAAGAGCGGGGGGGCGATATGAGCAGTTCTTC. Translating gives CASSLERAGGRYEQFF.

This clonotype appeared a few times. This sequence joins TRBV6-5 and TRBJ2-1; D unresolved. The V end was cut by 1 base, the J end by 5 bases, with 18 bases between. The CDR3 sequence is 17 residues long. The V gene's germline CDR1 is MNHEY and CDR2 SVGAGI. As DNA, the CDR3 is TGTGCCAGCAGTTACTGGTCTGAACAGTCACCGAACAATGAGCAGTTCTTC. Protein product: CASSYWSEQSPNNEQFF.

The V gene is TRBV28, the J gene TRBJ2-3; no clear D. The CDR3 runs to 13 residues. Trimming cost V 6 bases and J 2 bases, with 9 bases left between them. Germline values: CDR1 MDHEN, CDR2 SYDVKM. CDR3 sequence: CASRELVTDTQYF. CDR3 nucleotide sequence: TGTGCCAGCAGGGAGCTTGTCACAGATACGCAGTATTTT.